Below, 17 T cell receptor beta chains from the same sample are listed, as sequenced in a study of cytomegalovirus exposure and HLA in healthy donors. Both 60 Vbeta primers and 13 Jbeta primers went into the PCR. Data came from immunoSEQ multiplex PCR; TCRdb stores just in-frame clones and leaves some out. The sample holds some 120,000 clones, roughly 70% seen once. The specimen was PBMCs. Receptor source: a man aged 40-49 years in good health and CMV-seropositive.

The chain uses TRBV6-1 and TRBJ2-1, with 9 bases fitting TRBD1. From germline, CDR1 is MNHNS and CDR2 SASEGT. The J segment lost 2 bases and the V segment lost 7 bases, leaving 3 bases of the junction unmatched. The CDR3 runs to 14 residues. CDR3 loop: CASNRQGAYNEQFF. The DNA for the CDR3 is TGTGCCAGCAACCGACAGGGGGCCTACAATGAGCAGTTCTTC.

Concerning this clone: Germline and junction disagree at one end, which may indicate a read error. The rearrangement joins TRBV27 to TRBJ1-4; D gene unclear. The CDR3 has 15 residues. Germline V gene lookup returns CDR1 MNHEY and CDR2 SMNVEV (reference sequence). The CDR3 nucleotides read TGTGCCGGCAGGCCCAGGTCTGCAACTAATGAAAAACTGTTTTTT. Amino acid sequence: CAGRPRSATNEKLFF.

The V call is TRBV5-6, the J call TRBJ1-1; D uncertain. The V and J ends lost 4 bases and 4 bases respectively, with 5 bases between them. The CDR3 extends over 11 amino acids. Germline V lookup: CDR1 SGHDT, CDR2 YYEEEE. The CDR3 nucleotides read TGTGCCAGCAGCGTTCTCACTGAAGCTTTCTTT. Translation: CASSVLTEAFF. Combining the CDR3 with reference TRBV5-6 and TRBJ1-1 gives the whole variable domain DAGVTQSPTHLIKTRGQQVTLRCSPKSGHDTVSWYQQALGQGPQFIFQYYEEEERQRGNFPDRFSGHQFPNYSSELNVNALLLGDSALYLCASSVLTEAFFGQGTRLTVV.

The chain joins TRBV5-4 to TRBJ1-6, with D hard to call. Germline CDR1 is SGHNT and CDR2 is YYREEE (reference sequence). The CDR3 runs 13 residues. V shed 4 bases and J shed 9 bases, with 11 bases lying between them. The CDR3 sequence: CASSISPPSPLHF. The CDR3 region has the DNA TGTGCCAGCAGCATCAGTCCACCTTCACCCCTCCACTTT.

The chain uses TRBV18 and TRBJ2-1; the D gene is possibly TRBD2 (5 bases). This CDR3 has 14 amino acids. V lost 0 bases and J lost 5, with 8 bases in between. CDR1 is KGHSH, CDR2 LQKENI, per germline. As DNA, the CDR3 is TGTGCCAGCTCACCACCGGCCGGGAACAATGAGCAGTTCTTC. Translating it yields CASSPPAGNNEQFF.

V is TRBV5-1 and J is TRBJ2-7; TRBD2 aligns across 10 bases. The CDR3 spans 17 residues. Germline lookup yields CDR1 SGHRS and CDR2 YFSETQ. V trimming: 4 bases; J trimming: 0 bases; junction bases outside the gene matches: 10. Here the CDR3 reads CASSRSTSGTSSYEQYF. The CDR3 bases are TGCGCCAGCAGCCGGAGTACTAGCGGGACAAGCTCCTACGAGCAGTACTTC. The full variable domain, its missing parts supplied by reference TRBV5-1 and TRBJ2-7, is KAGVTQTPRYLIKTRGQQVTLSCSPISGHRSVSWYQQTPGQGLQFLFEYFSETQRNKGNFPGRFSGRQFSNSRSEMNVSTLELGDSALYLCASSRSTSGTSSYEQYFGPGTRLTVT.

The rearrangement links TRBV10-3 to TRBJ2-1; 13 nucleotides match TRBD2. The CDR3 consists of 16 residues. The germline V gene has CDR1 ENHRY and CDR2 SYGVKD. V was clipped by 6 bases and J by 0 bases; unmatched bases: 2. CDR3 residues: CAIRGLAGDSYNEQFF. The CDR3 nucleotides read TGTGCCATCAGAGGACTAGCGGGAGACTCCTACAATGAGCAGTTCTTC.

The V and J genes are TRBV7-2 and TRBJ1-1; the match to TRBD1 covers 7 bases. V shed 6 bases, J shed 1 base, and the junction held 8 bases outside the gene matches. This CDR3 spans 15 amino acids. Per the germline V gene, CDR1 is SGHTA and CDR2 is FQGNSA. The CDR3 sequence is CASSLGGRRNTEAFF. The CDR3 DNA reads TGTGCCAGCAGTCTAGGGGGCCGGAGGAACACTGAAGCTTTCTTT.

This chain links TRBV28 with TRBJ1-2, with 7 bases matching TRBD1. V lost 5 bases and J lost 8; bases outside the gene matches: 11. Germline-derived CDR1 and CDR2 are MDHEN and SYDVKM. The CDR3 is 14 residues long. This CDR3 is CASSTEDRVRGYTF. The DNA of the CDR3 is TGTGCCAGCAGTACCGAAGACAGGGTGCGGGGCTACACCTTC.

Points on this clone: The junction departs from germline at one end; a sequencing error may be responsible. This chain links TRBV19 with TRBJ1-4; 12 bases map to TRBD1. Germline V lookup: CDR1 LNHDA, CDR2 SQIVND (reference sequence). The length of the CDR3 is 13 residues. The DNA for the CDR3 is TGTGCCAGTACCCCACGGGACAGGGGGCGCAGAGTTTTT. This sequence encodes CASTPRDRGRRVF. Variable domain in full (rest from reference TRBV19 and TRBJ1-4): DGGITQSPKYLFRKEGQNVTLSCEQNLNHDAMYWYRQDPGQGLRLIYYSQIVNDFQKGDIAEGYSVSREKKESFPLTVTSAQKNPTAFYLCASTPRDRGRRVFGSGTQLSVL.

This chain links TRBV5-8 with TRBJ2-3, with a tentative D call TRBD1 (5 bases). Trimming cost V 3 bases and J 2 bases, with 10 bases left between them. This CDR3 has 14 residues. Germline V gives CDR1 SGHTS, CDR2 YDEGEE. CDR3 sequence: CASSSTENTDTQYF. CDR3 DNA: TGTGCCAGCAGCTCGACAGAAAACACAGATACGCAGTATTTT.

The chain joins TRBV5-4 to TRBJ1-1; D gene unclear. CDR3 length: 13 amino acids. Germline CDR1 reads SGHNT; CDR2 reads YYREEE (reference sequence). Trimming stripped 2 bases from V and 0 bases from J, with 5 bases between. The CDR3: CASSFQLNTEAFF. The CDR3 region has the DNA TGTGCCAGCAGCTTTCAGTTGAACACTGAAGCTTTCTTT.

This clone was picked up a small number of times. The chain joins TRBV28 to TRBJ2-5, with D possibly matching TRBD2 (5 bases). The CDR3 consists of 16 residues. CDR1 MDHEN and CDR2 SYDVKM come from the germline V gene. V lost 5 bases and J lost 1, with 17 bases in between. CDR3 sequence reads: CASSARLAPSQETQYF. CDR3 DNA: TGTGCCAGCAGTGCTAGATTAGCGCCCTCCCAAGAGACCCAGTACTTC.

This chain connects TRBV7-6 to TRBJ2-6; 9 nucleotides line up with TRBD1. After removal of 5 bases from V and 0 bases from J, the junction contained 2 bases not matched to a gene. Germline CDR1 and CDR2: SGHVS and FNYEAQ. The CDR3 is made up of 16 amino acids. The CDR3 spells CASSGDRVSGANVLTF. The CDR3 DNA reads TGTGCCAGCAGCGGGGACAGGGTCTCTGGGGCCAACGTCCTGACTTTC.

V is TRBV5-1 and J is TRBJ2-1; D is perhaps TRBD2 (5 bases). There are 16 residues in the CDR3. V was pared by 4 bases and J by 2 bases, with 16 bases between. Per the germline V gene, CDR1 is SGHRS and CDR2 is YFSETQ. CDR3 region: CASSPLADPTYNEQFF. DNA of the CDR3: TGCGCCAGCAGCCCTCTAGCTGATCCTACCTACAATGAGCAGTTCTTC.

V is TRBV9 and J is TRBJ2-3, with TRBD1 identical over 7 bases. The germline V gene has CDR1 SGDLS and CDR2 YYNGEE. The CDR3 is 15 residues long. V shed 3 bases, J shed 3 bases, and the junction held 7 bases outside the gene matches. CDR3 residues: CASSALRGRTDTQYF. The CDR3, as DNA: TGTGCCAGCAGCGCCCTAAGGGGGCGAACAGATACGCAGTATTTT.

The chain is built from TRBV9 and TRBJ2-5; 10 nucleotides match TRBD1. Germline values: CDR1 SGDLS, CDR2 YYNGEE. This CDR3 is built from 15 residues. V was clipped by 0 bases and J by 2 bases; unmatched bases: 1. The CDR3 bases are TGTGCCAGCAGCGTAGGACAGGGGGCTCAAGAGACCCAGTACTTC. Amino acid sequence: CASSVGQGAQETQYF. Variable domain in full (rest from reference TRBV9 and TRBJ2-5): DSGVTQTPKHLITATGQRVTLRCSPRSGDLSVYWYQQSLDQGLQFLIQYYNGEERAKGNILERFSAQQFPDLHSELNLSSLELGDSALYFCASSVGQGAQETQYFGPGTRLLVL.